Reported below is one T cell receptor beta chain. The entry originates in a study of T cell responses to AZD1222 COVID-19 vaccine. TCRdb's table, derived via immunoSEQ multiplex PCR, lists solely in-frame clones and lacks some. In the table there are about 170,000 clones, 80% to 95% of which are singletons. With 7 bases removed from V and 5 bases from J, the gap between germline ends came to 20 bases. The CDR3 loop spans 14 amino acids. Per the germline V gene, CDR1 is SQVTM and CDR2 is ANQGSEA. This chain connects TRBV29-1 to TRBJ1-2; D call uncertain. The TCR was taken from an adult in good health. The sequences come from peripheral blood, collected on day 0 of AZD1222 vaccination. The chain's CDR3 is CSANVEGNRYGYTF. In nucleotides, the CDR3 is TGCAGCGCCAACGTCGAGGGAAATCGGTATGGCTACACCTTC. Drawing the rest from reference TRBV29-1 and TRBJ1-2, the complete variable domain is SAVISQKPSRDICQRGTSLTIQCQVDSQVTMMFWYRQQPGQSLTLIATANQGSEATYESGFVIDKFPISRPNLTFSTLTVSNMSPEDSSIYLCSANVEGNRYGYTFGSGTRLTVV.